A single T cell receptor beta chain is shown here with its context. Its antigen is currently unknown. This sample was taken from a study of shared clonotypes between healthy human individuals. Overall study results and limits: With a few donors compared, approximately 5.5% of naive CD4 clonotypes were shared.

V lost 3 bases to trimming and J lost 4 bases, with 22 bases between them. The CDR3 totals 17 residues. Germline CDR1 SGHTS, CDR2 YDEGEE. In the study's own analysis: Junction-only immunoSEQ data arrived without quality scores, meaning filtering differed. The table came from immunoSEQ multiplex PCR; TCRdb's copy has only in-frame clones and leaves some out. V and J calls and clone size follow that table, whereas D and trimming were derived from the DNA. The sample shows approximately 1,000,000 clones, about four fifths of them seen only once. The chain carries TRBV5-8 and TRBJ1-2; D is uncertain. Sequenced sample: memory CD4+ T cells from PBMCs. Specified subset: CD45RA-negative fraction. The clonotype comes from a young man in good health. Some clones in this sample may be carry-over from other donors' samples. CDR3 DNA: TGTGCCAGCAGCTATAACTACTGGCAGGCGGTGAGCTATGGCTACACCTTC. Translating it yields CASSYNYWQAVSYGYTF.